Each of the 7 T cell receptor beta chains below was sequenced from the same sample in a study of siplizumab effects on memory and regulatory T cells. Assay used: immunoSEQ multiplex PCR; TCRdb lists only in-frame clones, some missing. In the table there are over 80,000 clones, just under 95% of which are singletons. The specimen was non-Treg CD4+ T cells sorted from blood. The receptors stem from a human donor in good health.

This clone occurred once. This chain uses TRBV27 with TRBJ2-7; TRBD2 aligns across 8 bases. The CDR3 has 15 residues. Germline values: CDR1 MNHEY, CDR2 SMNVEV (reference sequence). The V gene end was trimmed by 2 bases and the J gene end by 0 bases; junction bases not matched to a gene: 3. The CDR3 loop reads CASSLRAGGSYEQYF. For the CDR3, the DNA is TGTGCCAGCAGTTTAAGGGCGGGGGGCTCCTACGAGCAGTACTTC.

This chain connects TRBV27 to TRBJ2-7; D ambiguous. The CDR3 sequence is 15 residues long. V dropped 4 bases and J dropped 2 bases, with 15 bases sitting between them. CDR1 and CDR2 (germline): MNHEY, SMNVEV (reference sequence). The CDR3 nucleotides read TGTGCCAGCAGTTCTCCGGCAGGCACTACCTACGAGCAGTACTTC. Protein: CASSSPAGTTYEQYF.

This chain links TRBV11-2 with TRBJ2-5, with D possibly TRBD2 on 5 matching bases. The CDR3 is 12 residues long. CDR1 is SGHAT and CDR2 is FQNNGV in the germline V gene. Trimming left V 7 bases short and J 7 bases short, with 13 bases between. CDR3 in DNA: TGTGCCAGCATCAGCGGAGAAGGGACCCAGTACTTC. It yields the protein CASISGEGTQYF.

The chain has TRBV4-1 and TRBJ1-1, with D possibly TRBD1 on 6 matching bases. Trimming removed 3 bases at V and 1 base at J, with 12 bases between. There are 15 residues in the CDR3. CDR1 is MGHRA, CDR2 YSYEKL, per germline. The CDR3 is CASSQAGTTNTEAFF. The DNA of the CDR3 is TGCGCCAGCAGCCAGGCCGGGACAACGAACACTGAAGCTTTCTTT.

This clone showed up just once. The chain carries TRBV30 and TRBJ1-2, with TRBD1 matching over 7 bases. CDR3 length equals 12 residues. V gave up 3 bases and J gave up 6 bases; unmatched junction bases: 4. CDR1 GTSNPN and CDR2 SVGIG come from the germline V gene (reference sequence). CDR3 in DNA: TGTGCCTGGAGAAGACAGGGAAATGGCTACACCTTC. Encoded protein: CAWRRQGNGYTF. Filled out from reference TRBV30 and TRBJ1-2, the complete variable domain reads SQTIHQWPATLVQPVGSPLSLECTVEGTSNPNLYWYRQAAGRGLQLLFYSVGIGQISSEVPQNLSASRPQDRQFILSSKKLLLSDSGFYLCAWRRQGNGYTFGSGTRLTVV.

The rearrangement uses TRBV5-5 and TRBJ2-1, with D possibly matching TRBD1 (6 bases). The CDR3 has 19 residues. V was cut by 3 bases and J by 0 bases, with 22 bases left in between. CDR1 is SGHKS and CDR2 is YYEKEE in the germline V gene (reference sequence). CDR3 residues: CASSSSRDTRFSSYNEQFF. The CDR3, as DNA: TGTGCCAGCAGCTCTTCCAGGGACACTCGTTTTAGCTCCTACAATGAGCAGTTCTTC.

The CDR3 here is CASSRQGALTGELFF. The CDR3 DNA is TGTGCCAGCAGCCGTCAGGGGGCGCTCACCGGGGAGCTGTTTTTT. This chain links TRBV11-2 with TRBJ2-2; 8 nucleotides line up with TRBD1. The CDR3 has 15 residues. Germline V gene lookup returns CDR1 SGHAT and CDR2 FQNNGV. With 5 bases clipped from V and 4 bases from J, the junction kept 6 bases outside the gene matches.